This TCR beta chain was observed in a study of tumor-infiltrating lymphocytes in primary liver carcinoma. As for the study in general: Aged between 30 and 69 years, the patients were men and women. Tumors were staged T1-T3 N0M0 and measured about 4 to 11 cm across.

The template, roughly 0.45 ug total RNA, yielded TCR beta cDNA made with a constant-region primer. Three rounds of nested multiplex PCR with slightly modified ARM-PCR produced TCR beta libraries. A C-beta reverse primer and TRBV1-TRBV30 forward primers served in each of the first two PCR rounds, at approximately 10 cycles apiece. TCRdb independently ran MiXCR on the multiplex PCR reads; one entry per CDR3 protein. The sample includes 20,000 to 25,000 distinct CDR3 sequences, approximately 79% of them seen just once. This CDR3 contains 15 residues. Germline V gene lookup returns CDR1 SGHNT and CDR2 YENEEA. Both RNA and DNA were isolated together from about 20-30 mg of bulk tissue that had not been sorted. Patients underwent resection of primary liver carcinoma. Per tumor, sampling covered five separate regions. A note on this clonotype: One end of the junction varies from germline; a read error may be responsible.

The rearrangement joins TRBV11-3 to TRBJ1-6; D not resolved. This TCR derives from a woman in her thirties with primary liver carcinoma and hepatitis B virus infection. The sample was liver tumor tissue from sampling region 1. The subset here: tumor region T1, superior pole. The chain's CDR3 is CASCFKWSYNSHLHF. Here the CDR3 DNA reads TGTGCCAGCTGTTTTAAGTGGAGCTATAATTCACACCTCCACTTT.